This TCR beta chain was retrieved from a study of shared clonotypes between healthy human individuals. Study details: Per donor, three plates held CD4 naive cells, three held CD4 memory, two held CD8 naive and one held CD8 memory.

Sequencing was at deep level. Clones were sequenced by immunoSEQ multiplex PCR, and TCRdb holds only the in-frame ones, with some missing. This sample has some 1.4 million clones, with approximately 97% found just once. For this clone: Antigen unknown.

The CDR3 runs 15 residues. Germline CDR1 and CDR2: SGHRS and YFSETQ. V was pared by 4 bases and J by 1 base, with 7 bases of the junction left unmatched. Regarding the study as a whole: Generation probabilities were higher for clonotypes shared across all four sorted-subset donors than for unshared ones.

The J gene is TRBJ1-1, the V gene TRBV5-1; TRBD1 aligns across 7 bases. The receptor comes from a man aged 25 to 40 in good health. What was sequenced was naive CD4+ T cells sorted from blood. The subset was: CD45RA+ positively selected. This CDR3 is CASSGTGTANTEAFF. The CDR3 bases are TGCGCCAGCAGCGGTACCGGGACAGCGAACACTGAAGCTTTCTTT.